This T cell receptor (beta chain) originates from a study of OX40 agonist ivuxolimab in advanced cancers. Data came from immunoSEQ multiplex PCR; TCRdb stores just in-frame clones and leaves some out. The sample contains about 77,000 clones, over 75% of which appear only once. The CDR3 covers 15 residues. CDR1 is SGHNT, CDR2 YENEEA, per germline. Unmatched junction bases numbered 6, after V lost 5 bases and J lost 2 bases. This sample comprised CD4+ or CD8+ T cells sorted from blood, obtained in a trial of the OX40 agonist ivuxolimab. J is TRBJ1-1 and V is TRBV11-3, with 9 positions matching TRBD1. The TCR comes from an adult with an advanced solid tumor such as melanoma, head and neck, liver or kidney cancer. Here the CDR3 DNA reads TGTGCCAGCAGCATAAGGGACAGGGACAACACTGAAGCTTTCTTT. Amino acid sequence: CASSIRDRDNTEAFF.